This T cell receptor beta chain emerged from a study of blood T cells in healthy people across ages. Per the germline V gene, CDR1 is DFQATT and CDR2 is SNEGSKA (reference sequence). Trimming cost V 3 bases and J 2 bases; bases outside gene matches: 17. CDR3 size: 18 residues. Primed by a sample-barcoded 5' primer and a J-beta primer mix, a second PCR proceeded for roughly 7 to 11 cycles. Using its own MiXCR run on the 5' RACE reads, TCRdb lists one record per CDR3 protein. The sample gives 700,000 to 1,000,000 distinct CDR3 sequences, 44% of which show up once; around 18% is in the top ten. Sample: blood. This sequence was found in a man aged 55 to 70 in good health. The chain carries TRBV20-1 and TRBJ2-3; 7 bases align to TRBD1. The DNA for the CDR3 is TGCAGTGCTAGGGGGACGGCCTCGAGGACAGGATACACAGATACGCAGTATTTT. This translates into CSARGTASRTGYTDTQYF.